This T cell receptor beta chain was captured in a study of tumor-infiltrating lymphocytes in primary liver carcinoma. Background on the study: The patient group consisted of men and women aged 30 to 69 years. Sequencing of the samples generated roughly 3.5 to 7.13 million productive TCRbeta reads, with similar yields across tissue types.

Unsorted bulk tissue (about 19-33 mg) underwent RNA and DNA co-extraction. Sampling of every tumor involved five separate regions. These included the tumor centre. Every one of the tumor samples had a viable tumor cell content above 80%. TCR beta cDNA was prepared out of roughly 500 ng total RNA by means of a constant-region primer. Investigators got TCR beta libraries out of three nested multiplex PCR rounds, done with slightly modified ARM-PCR. Researchers ran the first two PCR rounds for about 11 cycles each with TRBV1-TRBV30 forward primers and a C-beta reverse primer. TCRdb ran MiXCR on the multiplex PCR reads and lists one entry per CDR3 protein. The sample gives about 210,000 distinct CDR3 sequences, around four fifths of which show up once; around 18% is in the top ten. The CDR3 is 15 residues long. Germline V gene data show CDR1 as SGHAT and CDR2 as FQDESV (reference sequence). The sample holds one count of this clonotype. At one of its ends the junction is not consistent with the germline gene, which may arise from a read error.

The V and J genes are TRBV11-1 and TRBJ2-3; possibly TRBD2 for D (5 bases). This clonotype was sampled from a man aged 35-49 years with primary liver carcinoma and hepatitis B virus infection. Sequencing was carried out using tumor tissue from primary liver carcinoma. The DNA for the CDR3 is TGTGCCAGCTGTTTCCCGAGGGAGAGCACAGATACGCTGTATTTT. It yields the protein CASCFPRESTDTLYF.